This T cell receptor beta chain was observed in a study of blood T cell repertoires in COVID-19. In the study overall: Italy, Spain and the United States were the sources of the convalescent and acute COVID-19 samples. Sources were T cells, B-cell-depleted T cells, or PBMCs; the material itself was cDNA or gDNA.

Losses at the gene ends were 5 bases for V and 2 bases for J; bases not matched to a gene: 7. From germline, CDR1 is MNHEY and CDR2 SMNVEV (reference sequence). The CDR3 covers 15 residues. Under the authors' procedure: For nucleated cells, counts were estimated from reference gene primer amplification. The data were produced by immunoSEQ multiplex PCR, yet TCRdb's version contains in-frame clones alone and is incomplete. That table furnishes V, J and clone size, whereas the DNA furnished D and trimming. The data contain a few hundred thousand clones, 85% to 90% of them singletons. The rearrangement links TRBV27 to TRBJ2-7; 9 bases are shared with TRBD1. The sequenced material came from peripheral blood. The clonotype originates from a woman between 25 and 40 years old with COVID-19, enrolled during active disease. The CDR3 here is CASSMTGGPPYEQYF. The CDR3 DNA sequence: TGTGCCAGCAGTATGACAGGGGGTCCCCCCTACGAGCAGTACTTC.